This TCR beta chain was documented in a study of blood T cells in healthy people across ages (dated by TCRdb to 2015 to 2017). For context, the study as a whole: Template switching captured roughly one uniquely barcoded TCR beta cDNA molecule per two T cells in model experiments. To avoid experimental bias, donors of different ages were spread randomly across the sequencing lanes. To track age-related changes in TCR beta repertoire diversity, the study relied on deep sequencing normalized with unique cDNA molecular identifiers. Using the same blood draw, the study looked at two additional independent replicas of 1 million unique cDNA reads for two donors, one aged 18 to 29 and the other aged 80 or older. Four age groups were formed from the donors: young (average roughly 15 years), middle-aged (approximately 41), aged (approximately 60) and long-lived (around 82). Study-level results and caveats: Observed TCR beta diversity per million T cells fell roughly linearly with age, and a significant reduction was already apparent by age around 44. Estimates of total diversity based on one million sequenced T cells were regarded as lower bounds and as underestimates. Compared with the aged group, more naive CD4+ T cells, fewer expanded clones and increased TCR diversity were shown by the long-lived group, suggesting age selection. Because the CMV infection status of the donors was unknown, age-related changes in expanded clonotypes may potentially have been confounded. A strong correlation was found between observed TCR beta diversity and the percentage of naive T cells measured by flow cytometry. Because profiling used bulk unsorted PBMCs, naive and antigen-experienced compartments could not be compared conclusively.

Comments on this clonotype: Its antigen remains undetermined. The input lacks base qualities; no much larger clone sits a single base away.

The germline V gene provides CDR1 MGHRA and CDR2 YSYEKL. From cysteine to phenylalanine, the CDR3 is 16 amino acids long. Only CDR3 DNA remains: 48 bases, in frame from the first base. Clipping removes 1 base from V and 8 bases from J, with 9 as the unmatched junction base count. Systemically healthy Caucasian individuals from Russia, around 38 in total and aged roughly 6 to 95 years, were included as donors. Each donor gave about 9.7 milliliters of peripheral blood, drawn into EDTA-treated Vacutainer tubes. Ficoll-Paque density-gradient centrifugation was used to isolate PBMCs, with at least 7 million per sample. Trizol reagent was used to extract total RNA from PBMCs, with at least 5 micrograms per sample. For every donor, flow cytometry on a PBMC aliquot measured the percentage of naive CD45RAhigh/CD27high T cells. The protocol used for the library was 5' RACE. Reads for this sample came from an Illumina HiSeq 2500. A second 7 to 11 cycle PCR used a sample-barcoded 5' primer and a J-beta primer mix. A unique molecular identifier was introduced onto each TCR beta cDNA molecule by a template-switch 5' adaptor carrying 12 random nucleotides. At least 2.5 million CDR3-containing paired-end reads were obtained from each sample. First-strand cDNA synthesis was performed from all RNA using the Mint cDNA synthesis kit, with priming by a TRBC-specific oligonucleotide. After uracil-DNA glycosylase treatment, a first 18-cycle PCR used universal primers M1SS and BC2_uni_R on all cDNA. In the source study's methods: Each sample was normalized by randomly selecting 1 million high-quality reads, each carrying a distinct molecular identifier. Instead of being binned into consensus sequences, reads with shared molecular identifiers were discarded. MiTCR, run with a Q25 quality threshold and the strictest error-elimination algorithm, handled CDR3 identification, clonotype clustering and error correction. A nonparametric unseen species model with Euler transformation was used to estimate lower-bound total TCR beta diversity. In-frame beta chains were kept once TCRdb had trimmed the public reads at Q25 with fastp and called clones with MiXCR. Each entry is one CDR3 protein sequence, shown with its most common DNA and genes. These V and J calls rely on TCRdb rather than the paper's analysis. The sample data list approximately 880,000 distinct CDR3 sequences, and 45% to 50% of these were observed just once. Roughly 13% of the sample rests with the top ten.

The origin of this receptor is a man aged 25 to 40 in good health. The sample taken for sequencing was blood. Recombination linked TRBV4-1 to TRBJ2-1; a stretch of 9 junction bases matches TRBD2. The DNA sequence is as follows: TGCGCCAGCAGCCAAGGCGTACGAGCGGGGGGATATGAGCAGTTCTTC. Translated, this is CASSQGVRAGGYEQFF.